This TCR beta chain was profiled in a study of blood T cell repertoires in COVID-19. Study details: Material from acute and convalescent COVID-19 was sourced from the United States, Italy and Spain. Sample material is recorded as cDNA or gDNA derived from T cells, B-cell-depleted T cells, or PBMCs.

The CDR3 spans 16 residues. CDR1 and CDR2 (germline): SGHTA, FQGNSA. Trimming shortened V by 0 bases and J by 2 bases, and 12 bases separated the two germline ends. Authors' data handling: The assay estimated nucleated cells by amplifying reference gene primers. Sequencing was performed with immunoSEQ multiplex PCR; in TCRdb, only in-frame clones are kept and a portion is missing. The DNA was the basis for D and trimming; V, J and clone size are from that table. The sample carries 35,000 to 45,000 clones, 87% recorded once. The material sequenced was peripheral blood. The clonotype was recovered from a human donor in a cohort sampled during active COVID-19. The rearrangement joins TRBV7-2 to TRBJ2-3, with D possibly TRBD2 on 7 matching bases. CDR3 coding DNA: TGTGCCAGCAGCTTAGCCTCGGGGGGCCCCACAGATACGCAGTATTTT. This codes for CASSLASGGPTDTQYF.